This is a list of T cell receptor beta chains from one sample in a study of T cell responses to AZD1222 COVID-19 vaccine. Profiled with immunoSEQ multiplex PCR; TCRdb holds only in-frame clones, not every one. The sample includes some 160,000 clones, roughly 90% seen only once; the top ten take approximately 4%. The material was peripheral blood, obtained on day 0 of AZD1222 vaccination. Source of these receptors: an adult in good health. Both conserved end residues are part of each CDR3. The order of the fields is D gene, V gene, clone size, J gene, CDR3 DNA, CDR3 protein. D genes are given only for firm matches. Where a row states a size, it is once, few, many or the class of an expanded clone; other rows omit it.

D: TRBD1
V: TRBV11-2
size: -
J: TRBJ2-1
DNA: TGTGCCAGCAGCTCGCTATACCCGGGACAGGGGGCTAACAATGAGCAGTTCTTC
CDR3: CASSSLYPGQGANNEQFF

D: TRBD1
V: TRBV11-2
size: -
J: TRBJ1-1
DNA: TGTGCCAGCAGCTTAGTTGGGACAGGGGGCACTGAAGCTTTCTTT
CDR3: CASSLVGTGGTEAFF

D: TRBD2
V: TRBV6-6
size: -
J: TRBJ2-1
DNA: TGTGCCAGCAGTGCTAGCGGGAGCTCCTACAATGAGCAGTTCTTC
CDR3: CASSASGSSYNEQFF

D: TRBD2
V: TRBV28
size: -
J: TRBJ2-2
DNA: TGTGCCAGCAGGATAGCGGGTTTTAACACCGGGGAGCTGTTTTTT
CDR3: CASRIAGFNTGELFF

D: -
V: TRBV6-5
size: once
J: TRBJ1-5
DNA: TGTGCCAGCAGTACGGGGGACCTGCCCCAGCATTTT
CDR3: CASSTGDLPQHF

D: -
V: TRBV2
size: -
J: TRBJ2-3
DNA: TGTGCCAGCAGCGATGGGGCAGTCCGCACAGATACGCAGTATTTT
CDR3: CASSDGAVRTDTQYF

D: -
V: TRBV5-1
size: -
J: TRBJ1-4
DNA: TGCGCCAGCAGCTTGTCGACAGCTAATGAAAAACTGTTTTTT
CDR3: CASSLSTANEKLFF

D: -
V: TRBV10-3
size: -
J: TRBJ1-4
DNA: TGTGCCATTTCGACAGGTTTGGGCGAAAAACTGTTTTTT
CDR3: CAISTGLGEKLFF

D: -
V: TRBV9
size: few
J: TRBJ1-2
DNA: TGTGCCAGCAGCCCACCCCGGCAGGTCCTCGGGGAGGGCTACACCTTC
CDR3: CASSPPRQVLGEGYTF

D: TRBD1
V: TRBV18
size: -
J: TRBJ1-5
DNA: TGTGCCAGCTCACCACCAGGGACAGGTCAGCCCCAGCATTTT
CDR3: CASSPPGTGQPQHF

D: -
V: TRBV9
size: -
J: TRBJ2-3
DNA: TGTGCCAGCAGCGTAGGAGGGCCGGATACGCAGTATTTT
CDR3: CASSVGGPDTQYF

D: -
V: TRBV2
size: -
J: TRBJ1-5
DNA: TGTGCCAGCTCTCGTGGGCAGCCCCAGCATTTT
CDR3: CASSRGQPQHF

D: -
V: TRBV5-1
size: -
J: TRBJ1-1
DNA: TGCGCCAGCAGCAGGGACGGGAACACTGAAGCTTTCTTT
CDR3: CASSRDGNTEAFF

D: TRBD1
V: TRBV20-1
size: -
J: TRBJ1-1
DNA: TGCAGTGCTAGTCGTGCCACAGGGGGTGGCACTGAAGCTTTCTTT
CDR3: CSASRATGGGTEAFF

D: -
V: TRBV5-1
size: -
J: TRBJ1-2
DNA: TGCGCCAGCAGCTTGGAGGGGAATGGCTACACCTTC
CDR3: CASSLEGNGYTF

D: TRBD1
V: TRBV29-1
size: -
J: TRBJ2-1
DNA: TGCAGCGTTGAGGGTGCAGGGGGCTCGGATGAGCAGTTCTTC
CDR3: CSVEGAGGSDEQFF

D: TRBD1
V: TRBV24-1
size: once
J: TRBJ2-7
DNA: TGTGCCACCAGTGATCCCGGGACAGGGAACATCTACGGGCAGTACTTC
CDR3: CATSDPGTGNIYGQYF

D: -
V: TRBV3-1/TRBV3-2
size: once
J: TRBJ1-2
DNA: TGTGCCAGCAGCCAAGATACGGCGATAAATGGCTACACCTTC
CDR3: CASSQDTAINGYTF

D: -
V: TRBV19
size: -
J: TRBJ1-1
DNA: TGTGCCAGTAGTTGGGACAAGAACACTGAAGCTTTCTTT
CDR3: CASSWDKNTEAFF

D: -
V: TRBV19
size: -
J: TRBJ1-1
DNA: TGTGCCAGTAGAGGGCGGACGGTAAATGAGACTTTCTTT
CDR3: CASRGRTVNETFF

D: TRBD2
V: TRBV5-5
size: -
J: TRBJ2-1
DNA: TGTGCCAGCAGCTTGTGGCCAACCGCCAGACTAGCGGGGAACAATGAGCAGTTCTTC
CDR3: CASSLWPTARLAGNNEQFF

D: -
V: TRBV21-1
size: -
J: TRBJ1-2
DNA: TGTGCCAGCAGCAGAGGCAGGGTAGACTATGGCTACACCTTC
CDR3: CASSRGRVDYGYTF

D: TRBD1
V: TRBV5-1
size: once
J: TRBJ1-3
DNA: TGCGCCAGCAGCTCGACAGGGGCTATCTCTGGAAACACCATATATTTT
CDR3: CASSSTGAISGNTIYF

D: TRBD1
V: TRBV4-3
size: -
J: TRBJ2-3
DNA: TGCGCCAGCAGCCAGGATGGGACAGGGGGGTCCACAGATACGCAGTATTTT
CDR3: CASSQDGTGGSTDTQYF

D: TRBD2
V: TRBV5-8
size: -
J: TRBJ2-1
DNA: TGTGCCAGCAGCGTCGGGACTAGCGGGCATGAGCAGTTCTTC
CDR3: CASSVGTSGHEQFF

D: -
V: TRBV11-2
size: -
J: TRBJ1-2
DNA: TGTGCCAGCAGCCCTCGGGGGTTCGTCAACTATGGCTACACCTTC
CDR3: CASSPRGFVNYGYTF

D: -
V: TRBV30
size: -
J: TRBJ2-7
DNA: TGTGCCTGGAGTGTAATGGGCTCCTACGAGCAGTACTTC
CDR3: CAWSVMGSYEQYF

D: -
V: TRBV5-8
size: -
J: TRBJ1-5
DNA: TGTGCCAGCAGCTCGGGCCGTCAGGCGGGCAATCAGCCCCAGCATTTT
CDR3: CASSSGRQAGNQPQHF

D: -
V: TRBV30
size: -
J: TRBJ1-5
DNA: TGTGCCTGGAGTGCAGGGGGCAATCAGCCCCAGCATTTT
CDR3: CAWSAGGNQPQHF

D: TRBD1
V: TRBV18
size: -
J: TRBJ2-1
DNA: TGTGCCAGCTCACCCCCGGGACAGGTCCCCAATGAGCAGTTCTTC
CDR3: CASSPPGQVPNEQFF

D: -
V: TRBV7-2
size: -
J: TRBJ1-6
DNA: TGTGCCAGCAGCTCCTCCCCGATCGGGGGGGGGCGTAGTTCACCCCTCCACTTT
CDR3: CASSSSPIGGGRSSPLHF

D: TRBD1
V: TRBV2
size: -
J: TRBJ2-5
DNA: TGTGCCAGCAGTAGGGGGCGGGCGCAAGAGACCCAGTACTTC
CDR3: CASSRGRAQETQYF

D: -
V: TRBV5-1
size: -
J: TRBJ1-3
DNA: TGCGCCAGCTCACGATTAAGCCGGGGACAAAAAGGCACCATATATTTT
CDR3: CASSRLSRGQKGTIYF

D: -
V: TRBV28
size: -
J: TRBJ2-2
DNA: TGTGCCACCCAGGGAGGAGCGAACACCGGGGAGCTGTTTTTT
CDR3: CATQGGANTGELFF

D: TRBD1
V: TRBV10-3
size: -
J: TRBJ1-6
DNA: TGTGCCATCAGTGAGACAGGGGGCCCAAGCTCCTATAATTCACCCCTCCACTTT
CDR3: CAISETGGPSSYNSPLHF

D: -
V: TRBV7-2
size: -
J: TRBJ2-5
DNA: TGTGCCAGCAGCTCGGGGGTCAGGCTCCAAGAGACCCAGTACTTC
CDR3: CASSSGVRLQETQYF

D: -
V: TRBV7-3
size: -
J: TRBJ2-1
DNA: TGTGCCAGCAGCCCAAACCTCTGGACACTACACCCGGGGGAGCAGTTCTTC
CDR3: CASSPNLWTLHPGEQFF

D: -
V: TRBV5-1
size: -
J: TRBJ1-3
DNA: TGCGCCAGCAGCACGGGGGAGTCGGGAAACACCATATATTTT
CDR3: CASSTGESGNTIYF

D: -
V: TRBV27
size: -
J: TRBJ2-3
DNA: TGTGCCAGCAGTCTTCCGGGGGCAGGGAAGAGCACAGATACGCAGTATTTT
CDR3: CASSLPGAGKSTDTQYF

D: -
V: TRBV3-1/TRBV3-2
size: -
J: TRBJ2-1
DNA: TGTGCCAGCAGCCAAGAAGGGGACCCAATGGGTGAGCAGTTCTTC
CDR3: CASSQEGDPMGEQFF

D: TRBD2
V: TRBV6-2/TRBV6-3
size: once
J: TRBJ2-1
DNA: TGTGCCAGCAGCCAAGGACTAGCCAATGAGCAGTTCTTC
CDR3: CASSQGLANEQFF

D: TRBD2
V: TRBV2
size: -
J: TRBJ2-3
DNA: TGTGCCAGCAGTGATCCGTCTACTAGCGGGAGAACAGATACGCAGTATTTT
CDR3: CASSDPSTSGRTDTQYF